This is a list of T cell receptor beta chains from one sample in a study of metastatic and nonmetastatic thyroid tumors. TCRdb re-called the PCR reads via MiXCR. This table has 7,000 to 9,500 clones, approximately 31% appearing once. What was sequenced was tumor tissue. These receptors were obtained from a female donor with papillary thyroid cancer or a benign thyroid nodule (not recorded which). Some clones in this sample may be carry-over from other donors' samples. The CDR3 runs from the conserved cysteine through the conserved F or W. A D gene is named only where the DNA matches it firmly. Rows give clone size only sometimes, using once, few, many, or a class for an expanded clone.

>few|-|TRBJ1-1|14|TRBV6-1
TGTGCCAGCAGTGCGGGACCCTCGGGCACTGAAGCTTTCTTT
CASSAGPSGTEAFF
>medium-sized|-|TRBJ2-3|18|TRBV30
TGTGCCTGGAGTACTTCTTCCAGGGTCGAGTCTAGCACAGATACGCAGTATTTT
CAWSTSSRVESSTDTQYF
>-|TRBD2|TRBJ2-7|16|TRBV2
TGTGCCAGCACGCCCCCGGGAGGGGGAGGGGGGCTCGAGCAGTACTTC
CASTPPGGGGGLEQYF
>few|TRBD2|TRBJ2-1|18|TRBV5-1
TGCGCCAGCAGCCGGGGACTAGCGGGGGGACGGACCTACAATGAGCAGTTCTTC
CASSRGLAGGRTYNEQFF
>medium-sized|TRBD2|TRBJ2-1|16|TRBV20-1
TGCAGTGCCCAGACTAGCGGCCGAGCGACCTACAATGAGCAGTTCTTC
CSAQTSGRATYNEQFF
>few|TRBD2|TRBJ2-1|18|TRBV6-2/TRBV6-3
TGTGCCAGCAGTTACGGGGCTAGCGGGAGGTCCTGGCACAATGAGCAGTTCTTC
CASSYGASGRSWHNEQFF
>few|-|TRBJ2-7|16|TRBV11-2
TGTGCCAGCAGCTTAACACCCTCCTTCGAGGTATACGAGCAGTACTTC
CASSLTPSFEVYEQYF
>-|-|TRBJ2-1|14|TRBV28
TGTGCCAGCAGTTTTCGGAGCTTAGGGGATGAGCAGTTCTTC
CASSFRSLGDEQFF
>few|-|TRBJ2-1|14|TRBV24-1
TGTGCCACCAGTGATTTGGCCAGCGGAAATGAGCAGTTCTTC
CATSDLASGNEQFF
>-|-|TRBJ1-6|13|TRBV6-1
TGTGCCAGCAGTCGGGGGCTTAATTCACCCCTCCACTTT
CASSRGLNSPLHF
>few|-|TRBJ1-1|12|TRBV6-1
TGTGCCAGCAGCAGACGGGGGGCGAAGGCTTTCTTT
CASSRRGAKAFF
>-|TRBD2|TRBJ2-3|16|TRBV5-1
TGCGCCAGCAGCTCAACGACTAGCGGGAGTACAGATACGCAGTATTTT
CASSSTTSGSTDTQYF
>-|TRBD2|TRBJ2-5|16|TRBV10-1
TGCGCCAGCAGTGAGTGCGCTAGCGGGGACCAAGAGACCCAGTACTTC
CASSECASGDQETQYF
>-|-|TRBJ1-1|13|TRBV30
TGTGCCTGGAGTGTACGAGGGCGGGGTGAAGCTTTCTTT
CAWSVRGRGEAFF
>-|TRBD1|TRBJ1-2|16|TRBV2
TGTGCCAGCACGAATCTTGTGCCGGGACAGGGGAATGGCTACACCTTC
CASTNLVPGQGNGYTF
>few|-|TRBJ2-7|14|TRBV2
TGTGTCAGCAGTGAAAGTTGGCAGACCTACGAGCAGTACTTC
CVSSESWQTYEQYF
>-|TRBD2|TRBJ2-1|15|TRBV5-1
TGCGCCAGCAGCAGATGGACTAGCGGGAGCAATGAGCAGTTCTTC
CASSRWTSGSNEQFF
>few|-|TRBJ2-1|14|TRBV19
TGTGCCAGTAGTAAAGAGAGCTCCTACAATGAGCAGTTCTTC
CASSKESSYNEQFF
>-|-|TRBJ1-2|13|TRBV24-1
TGTGCCACCAGTGATTTGTTCGGGAGTGGCTACACCTTC
CATSDLFGSGYTF
>-|TRBD1|TRBJ1-2|14|TRBV5-5
TGTGCCAGCAGCTTTGGACAGGTTAACTATGGCTACACCTTC
CASSFGQVNYGYTF
>medium-sized|-|TRBJ2-3|17|TRBV15
TGTGCCACCAGCAGAGAATTACCGGGACGGAGCACAGATACGCAGTATTTT
CATSRELPGRSTDTQYF
>-|-|TRBJ2-1|15|TRBV6-2/TRBV6-3
TGTGCCAGCAGTTACTCACCGGGGGCGAAGGATGAGCAGTTCTTC
CASSYSPGAKDEQFF